One and the same sample provided the 20 T cell receptor beta chains below, sequenced in a study of T cells in Graves' hyperthyroidism and ophthalmopathy. Regions amplified from RNA transcripts were the TCR beta CDR3 regions. When the TCR CDR3 underwent first-round RT-PCR, the HTBI primer set was used. TCRdb re-derived calls from the multiplex PCR reads in MiXCR, one entry per CDR3 protein. Here the sample spans hundreds of thousands of distinct CDR3 sequences, roughly 15% being singletons. Sequencing was performed on blood. The receptors were sampled from a woman aged 40 to 50 with Graves' ophthalmopathy.

This clonotype was seen ten or more times. The V gene is TRBV7-6, the J gene TRBJ2-2; 11 nucleotides line up with TRBD1. In germline, CDR1 is SGHVS, CDR2 FNYEAQ. Losses at the gene ends were 6 bases for V and 4 bases for J; bases not matched to a gene: 4. The CDR3 sequence is 15 residues long. The CDR3 nucleotides are TGTGCCAGCAGGAGGACAGGGGGCGTCACCGGGGAGCTGTTTTTT. Amino acid sequence: CASRRTGGVTGELFF.

This clonotype was seen more than once but under ten times. The V gene is TRBV9, the J gene TRBJ2-1; 10 bases line up with TRBD2. V lost 4 bases and J lost 5; bases outside the gene matches: 6. The V gene's germline CDR1 is SGDLS and CDR2 YYNGEE. CDR3 length: 15 amino acids. The CDR3 region has the DNA TGTGCCAGCAGCTCGAGCGGGAGGGCCAACAATGAGCAGTTCTTC. Translation: CASSSSGRANNEQFF.

A few counts support this clonotype. The chain carries TRBV5-1 and TRBJ2-7, with D tentatively TRBD1 or TRBD2 (6 bases each). The V end was cut by 4 bases, the J end by 2 bases, with 19 bases between. The CDR3 contains 16 residues. CDR1 is SGHRS and CDR2 is YFSETQ in the germline V gene. In nucleotides, the CDR3 is TGCGCCAGCAGCCCCGAGATAAGGGGGGCAACCTACGAGCAGTACTTC. Its translation is CASSPEIRGATYEQYF. The full variable domain, in which reference TRBV5-1 and TRBJ2-7 provide the parts outside the CDR3, is KAGVTQTPRYLIKTRGQQVTLSCSPISGHRSVSWYQQTPGQGLQFLFEYFSETQRNKGNFPGRFSGRQFSNSRSEMNVSTLELGDSALYLCASSPEIRGATYEQYFGPGTRLTVT.

This clonotype has ten or more counts. The chain uses TRBV5-1 and TRBJ1-2; D not certain. V shed 0 bases and J shed 8 bases, with 14 bases lying between them. The CDR3 has 14 residues. The germline V gene encodes CDR1 SGHRS and CDR2 YFSETQ. This CDR3 reads CASSLEERYEGYTF. The CDR3, as DNA: TGCGCCAGCAGCTTGGAGGAACGTTACGAAGGCTACACCTTC. The full variable domain, with the rest looked up from reference TRBV5-1 and TRBJ1-2, is KAGVTQTPRYLIKTRGQQVTLSCSPISGHRSVSWYQQTPGQGLQFLFEYFSETQRNKGNFPGRFSGRQFSNSRSEMNVSTLELGDSALYLCASSLEERYEGYTFGSGTRLTVV.

This clonotype was picked up a small number of times. The gene calls are TRBV20-1 and TRBJ2-7; D perhaps matches TRBD2 (6 bases). The V gene lost 0 bases and the J gene lost 0 bases, with 12 bases spanning the gap. Germline V lookup: CDR1 DFQATT, CDR2 SNEGSKA (reference sequence). The CDR3 has 15 residues. The CDR3 DNA reads as TGCAGTGCTAGAGATCTCGGGGGACCCTCCTACGAGCAGTACTTC. Amino acid sequence: CSARDLGGPSYEQYF.

This clonotype turned up a few times. The rearrangement joins TRBV2 to TRBJ2-3, with TRBD2 matching 9 bases. There are 22 residues in the CDR3. J was trimmed by 3 bases and V by 1 base; bases with no gene match: 23. Germline loops: CDR1 SNHLY, CDR2 FYNNEI. The CDR3 DNA reads as TGTGCCAGCAGTGAAGGCCGCCTGATTAGGGCGGGAGGGCCCCAACGGACAGATACGCAGTATTTT. This codes for CASSEGRLIRAGGPQRTDTQYF.

This clonotype turned up a few times. V and J are TRBV14 and TRBJ2-2; D could derive from TRBD1 or TRBD2 (5 bases each). The CDR3 contains 12 residues. Germline CDR1 SGHDN, CDR2 FVKESK. V gave up 6 bases and J gave up 10 bases, with 12 bases separating them. This chain's CDR3 is CASRDGGPELFF. The CDR3 DNA reads as TGTGCCAGCAGAGATGGGGGACCGGAGCTGTTTTTT.

This clonotype appeared many times. DNA of the CDR3: TGTGCCAGCTCCTACAGGGGGCAACTCTCCTACGAGCAGTACTTC. It codes for CASSYRGQLSYEQYF. The chain employs TRBV28 and TRBJ2-7, with TRBD1 matching 9 bases. This CDR3 spans 15 amino acids. V was clipped by 8 bases and J by 0 bases; unmatched bases: 8. Germline V lookup: CDR1 MDHEN, CDR2 SYDVKM.

The chain is built from TRBV4-1 and TRBJ2-7, with 9 nucleotides matching TRBD1. The CDR3 sequence is 15 residues long. V gave up 2 bases and J gave up 4 bases; unmatched junction bases: 6. Germline values: CDR1 MGHRA, CDR2 YSYEKL. CDR3 protein: CASSQTGTGRYEQYF. The CDR3 DNA sequence: TGCGCCAGCAGCCAAACGGGGACAGGGCGGTACGAGCAGTACTTC.

This clonotype was counted at least ten times. The V and J genes are TRBV18 and TRBJ2-7; D possibly corresponds to TRBD1 (5 bases). The ends were cut back, 4 bases at V and 7 bases at J, with 14 bases in the middle. CDR1 and CDR2 from the germline V gene are KGHSH and LQKENI. The CDR3 covers 13 residues. Here the CDR3 reads CASSQDKPREQYF. In nucleotides, the CDR3 is TGTGCCAGCTCACAGGACAAGCCGAGGGAGCAGTACTTC. The full variable domain, its missing parts supplied by reference TRBV18 and TRBJ2-7, is NAGVMQNPRHLVRRRGQEARLRCSPMKGHSHVYWYRQLPEEGLKFMVYLQKENIIDESGMPKERFSAEFPKEGPSILRIQQVVRGDSAAYFCASSQDKPREQYFGPGTRLTVT.

This clonotype was detected many times. The rearrangement links TRBV7-2 to TRBJ1-2, with TRBD1 as a possible D gene (5 bases). This CDR3 is built from 13 residues. V was clipped by 3 bases and J by 8 bases, with 13 bases between them. The V gene's germline CDR1 is SGHTA and CDR2 FQGNSA. The CDR3 DNA is TGTGCCAGCAGCTTCGGGTGGGGGGACGGCTACACCTTC. This translates into CASSFGWGDGYTF.

As concerns this clonotype: Just one base apart from a much larger clone, this may be a read error. The chain combines TRBV25-1 with TRBJ2-1; tentatively, D is TRBD2 (5 bases). This CDR3 spans 15 amino acids. Trimming left V 3 bases short and J 5 bases short, with 14 bases between. In germline, CDR1 is MGHDK, CDR2 SYGVNS. The CDR3 protein is CASSDPPLGNNEQFF. CDR3 DNA: TGTGCCAGCAGTGACCCTCCACTAGGAAACAATGAGCAGTTCTTC.

This clonotype was counted ten times or more. The CDR3 loop reads CSARELARNTEAFF. The CDR3 coding sequence is TGCAGTGCTAGAGAACTGGCCAGGAACACTGAAGCTTTCTTT. The gene calls are TRBV20-1 and TRBJ1-1; D gene uncertain. The CDR3 runs 14 residues. The germline V gene encodes CDR1 DFQATT and CDR2 SNEGSKA (reference sequence). Trimming shortened V by 0 bases and J by 1 base, and 9 bases separated the two germline ends.

Remarks on this clonotype: A clone one base away is much larger, so this may be a read error. The genes are TRBV12-3 or TRBV12-4 and TRBJ2-2, with D perhaps matching TRBD2 (5 bases). This CDR3 is built from 15 residues. CDR3 bases: TGTGCCAGCAGCCTGACTACAACAAACACCGGGGAGCCGTTTTTT. Protein sequence: CASSLTTTNTGEPFF.

The chain is built from TRBV6-6 and TRBJ2-3; maybe TRBD1 (5 bases). Trimming removed 0 bases from V and 1 base from J, with 8 bases in between. CDR3 length equals 15 residues. Germline V gene data show CDR1 as MNHNY and CDR2 as SVGAGI (reference sequence). The CDR3 protein is CASSYSKQGTDTQYF. The CDR3 DNA reads TGTGCCAGCAGTTACTCGAAACAGGGCACAGATACGCAGTATTTT.

The chain has TRBV5-1 and TRBJ1-1; D call uncertain. CDR1 is SGHRS and CDR2 is YFSETQ in the germline V gene. The CDR3 loop spans 14 amino acids. Trimming cost V 1 base and J 1 base, with 8 bases left between them. The CDR3 coding sequence is TGCGCCAGCAGCTTGTACACAGAGAACACTGAAGCTTTCTTT. This translates into CASSLYTENTEAFF.

V gene TRBV5-4 combines with J gene TRBJ1-6, with TRBD1 matching 7 bases. The junction had 13 bases not matched to a gene; V was cut back by 4 bases and J by 6 bases. Germline V gene lookup returns CDR1 SGHNT and CDR2 YYREEE (reference sequence). The CDR3 covers 17 residues. The CDR3 sequence is CASSLQGQALGNSPLHF. Written as DNA, the CDR3 is TGTGCCAGCAGCCTCCAAGGACAGGCCTTGGGTAATTCACCCCTCCACTTT.

This clonotype was found many times. The rearrangement joins TRBV6-1 to TRBJ1-2, with D unresolved. Trimming took off 5 bases at V and 6 bases at J, with 16 bases between the two ends. Looked up from germline, CDR1 is MNHNS and CDR2 is SASEGT. CDR3 length: 14 residues. CDR3 sequence (DNA): TGTGCCAGCAGTACCGAAGGCGCTATAAATGGCTACACCTTC. It encodes CASSTEGAINGYTF.

This clonotype appeared many times. This chain connects TRBV28 to TRBJ2-1; perhaps TRBD1 as D (6 bases). Trimming removed 3 bases at V and 5 bases at J, with 14 bases between. This CDR3 region has 15 residues. From germline, CDR1 is MDHEN and CDR2 SYDVKM. Here the CDR3 reads CASSFGRGSHNEQFF. CDR3 DNA sequence: TGTGCCAGCAGTTTCGGAAGGGGGTCCCACAATGAGCAGTTCTTC.

This clonotype was seen ten or more times. This chain links TRBV12-3 or TRBV12-4 with TRBJ1-1; TRBD1 might be the D (5 bases). This CDR3 spans 14 amino acids. V shed 8 bases and J shed 2 bases, with 15 bases lying between them. CDR3 bases: TGTGCCAGCCGGACAACGGACGGAAACACTGAAGCTTTCTTT. This sequence encodes CASRTTDGNTEAFF.